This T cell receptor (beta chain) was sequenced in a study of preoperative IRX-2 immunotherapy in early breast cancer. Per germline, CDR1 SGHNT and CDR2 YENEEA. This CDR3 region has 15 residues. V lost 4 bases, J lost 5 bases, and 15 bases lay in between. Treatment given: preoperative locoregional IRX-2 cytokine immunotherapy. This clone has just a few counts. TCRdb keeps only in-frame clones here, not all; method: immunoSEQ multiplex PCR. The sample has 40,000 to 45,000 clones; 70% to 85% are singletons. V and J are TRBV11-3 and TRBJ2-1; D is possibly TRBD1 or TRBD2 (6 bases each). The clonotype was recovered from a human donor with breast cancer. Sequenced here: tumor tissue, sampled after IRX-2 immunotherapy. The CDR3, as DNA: TGTGCCAGCAGCTCGGGGGCGGAGATGCACAATGAGCAGTTCTTC. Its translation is CASSSGAEMHNEQFF.